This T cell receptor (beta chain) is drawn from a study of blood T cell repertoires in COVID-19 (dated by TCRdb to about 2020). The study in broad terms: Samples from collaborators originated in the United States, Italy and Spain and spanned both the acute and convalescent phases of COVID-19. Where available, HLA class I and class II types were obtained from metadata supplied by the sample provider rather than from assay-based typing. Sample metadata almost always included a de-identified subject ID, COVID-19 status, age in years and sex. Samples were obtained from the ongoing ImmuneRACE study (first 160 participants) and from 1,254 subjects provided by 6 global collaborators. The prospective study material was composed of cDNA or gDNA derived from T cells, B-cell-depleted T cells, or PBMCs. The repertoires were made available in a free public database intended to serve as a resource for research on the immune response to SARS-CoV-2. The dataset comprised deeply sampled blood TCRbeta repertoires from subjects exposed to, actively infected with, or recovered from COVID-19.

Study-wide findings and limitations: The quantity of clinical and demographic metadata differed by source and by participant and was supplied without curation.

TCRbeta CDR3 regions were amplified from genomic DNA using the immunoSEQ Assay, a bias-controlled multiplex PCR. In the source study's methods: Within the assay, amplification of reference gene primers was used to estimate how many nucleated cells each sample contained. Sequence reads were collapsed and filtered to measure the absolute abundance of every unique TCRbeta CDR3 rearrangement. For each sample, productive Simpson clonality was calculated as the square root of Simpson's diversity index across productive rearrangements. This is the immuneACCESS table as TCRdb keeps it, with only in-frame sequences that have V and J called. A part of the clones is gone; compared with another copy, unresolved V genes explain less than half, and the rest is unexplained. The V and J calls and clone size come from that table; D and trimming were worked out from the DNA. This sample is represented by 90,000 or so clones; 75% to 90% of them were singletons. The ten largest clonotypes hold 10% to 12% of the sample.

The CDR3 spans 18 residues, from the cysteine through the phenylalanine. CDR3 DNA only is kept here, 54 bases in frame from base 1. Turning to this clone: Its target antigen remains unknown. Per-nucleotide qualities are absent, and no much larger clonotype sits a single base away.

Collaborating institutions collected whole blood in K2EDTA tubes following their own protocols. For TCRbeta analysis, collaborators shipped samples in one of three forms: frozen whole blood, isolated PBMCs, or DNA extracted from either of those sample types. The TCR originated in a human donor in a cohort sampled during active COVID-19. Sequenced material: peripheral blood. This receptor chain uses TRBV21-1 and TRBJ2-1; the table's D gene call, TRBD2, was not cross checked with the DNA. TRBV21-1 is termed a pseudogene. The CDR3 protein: CASSKVFRLAEIYNEQFF. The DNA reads TGTGCCAGCAGCAAAGTTTTTCGGCTAGCGGAGATATACAATGAGCAGTTCTTC.